These 27 T cell receptor beta chains share one sample of origin, sequenced in a study of blood T cell repertoires in COVID-19 (dated by TCRdb to about 2020). Library construction relied on the immunoSEQ multiplex PCR assay. TCRdb re-hosts the immuneACCESS table, in-frame sequences only. Its copies lack some clones; in the studies checked, an unresolved V gene accounts for under half of them, and the cause for the rest is not known. For this sample the table gives fewer than 250,000 clones, of which roughly 89% were detected only once. The ten largest clones take up 2% to 3% of the sample. The specimen was PBMCs or T cells enriched from blood (not recorded which). The receptors were sampled from a young woman with acute COVID-19.

This chain joins TRBV11-3 and TRBJ2-5; the match to TRBD1 covers 8 bases. CDR1 is SGHNT, CDR2 YENEEA, per germline. CDR3 size: 14 residues. With V trimmed by 4 bases and J by 5 bases, 6 bases remained unmatched. Here the CDR3 DNA reads TGTGCCAGCAGCTATGGGACAGGAGGGGAGACCCAGTACTTC. The encoded protein is CASSYGTGGETQYF.

J is TRBJ2-3 and V is TRBV27; TRBD1 agrees at 7 bases. Losses at the gene ends were 7 bases for V and 6 bases for J; bases not matched to a gene: 10. Germline V gives CDR1 MNHEY, CDR2 SMNVEV (reference sequence). This CDR3 region has 14 residues. The CDR3 nucleotides are TGTGCCAGCAATCCGGGACAGTCGCTGGATACGCAGTATTTT. Translating gives CASNPGQSLDTQYF.

The CDR3 loop is CASGSWGTGRETQYF. Here the CDR3 DNA reads TGTGCTAGTGGTTCGTGGGGGACAGGGAGGGAGACCCAGTACTTC. The J gene is TRBJ2-5, the V gene TRBV12-5; 9 bases align to TRBD1. V lost 4 bases, J lost 5 bases, and 8 bases stayed unmatched. This CDR3 is built from 15 residues. Germline lookup yields CDR1 LGHNT and CDR2 FRNRAP.

The chain links TRBV11-2 to TRBJ1-1; a weak D match, TRBD1 (6 bases). Trimming took off 6 bases at V and 6 bases at J, with 17 bases between the two ends. In germline, CDR1 is SGHAT, CDR2 FQNNGV. The CDR3 has 14 amino acids. This chain's CDR3 is CASRVGGPTSEAFF. CDR3 nucleotides: TGTGCCAGCAGGGTGGGGGGGCCGACTTCTGAAGCTTTCTTT.

The rearrangement links TRBV10-3 to TRBJ2-1, with 10 bases lining up with TRBD2. Germline V gene data show CDR1 as ENHRY and CDR2 as SYGVKD. The CDR3 has 17 residues. The junction had 6 bases not matched to a gene; V was cut back by 4 bases and J by 0 bases. The CDR3 DNA reads as TGTGCCATCAGTGCCCTAGCGGGGGTCAGCTCCTACAATGAGCAGTTCTTC. Residues: CAISALAGVSSYNEQFF.

CDR3 loop: CASSYKSMNTGELFF. The CDR3 bases are TGTGCCAGCTCATACAAATCGATGAACACCGGGGAGCTGTTTTTT. The chain is built from TRBV18 and TRBJ2-2; D ambiguous. Trimming stripped 5 bases from V and 1 base from J, with 11 bases between. CDR3 length: 15 amino acids. Germline V gives CDR1 KGHSH, CDR2 LQKENI.

The chain uses TRBV12-3 or TRBV12-4 and TRBJ1-5; tentative D call: TRBD1 (6 bases). Trimming cost V 3 bases and J 7 bases, with 10 bases left between them. The CDR3 totals 13 residues. CDR3 protein: CASSFRGGQPQHF. For the CDR3, the DNA is TGTGCCAGCAGTTTCAGGGGTGGACAGCCCCAGCATTTT.

This chain links TRBV6-5 with TRBJ1-6; 10 nucleotides agree with TRBD1. Germline CDR1 MNHEY, CDR2 SVGAGI. This CDR3 comprises 13 residues. Trimming removed 11 bases from V and 9 bases from J; junction bases left unmatched: 7. The CDR3 DNA sequence: TGTGCCGGGACAGGGGAACGAAGTTCACCCCTCCACTTT. Residues: CAGTGERSSPLHF.

The chain has TRBV6-1 and TRBJ2-3; D perhaps matches TRBD2 (5 bases). V lost 3 bases and J lost 4, with 8 bases in between. Germline CDR1 reads MNHNS; CDR2 reads SASEGT. This CDR3 has 13 amino acids. CDR3 coding DNA: TGTGCCAGCAGTGACGGGATTCCAGATACGCAGTATTTT. Translation gives CASSDGIPDTQYF.

The V call is TRBV2, the J call TRBJ1-5; weak D call: TRBD1 (6 bases). Trimming removed 7 bases at V and 8 bases at J, with 15 bases between. There are 13 residues in the CDR3. Germline CDR1 and CDR2: SNHLY and FYNNEI. In nucleotides, the CDR3 is TGTGCCAGCAATGAGCGGGGGCGGGAGCCCCAGCATTTT. This sequence encodes CASNERGREPQHF.

The chain uses TRBV4-1 and TRBJ1-5, with D maybe TRBD1 (6 bases). CDR1 and CDR2 (germline): MGHRA, YSYEKL. CDR3 length: 18 amino acids. Trimming removed 0 bases from V and 0 bases from J, with 15 bases in between. Here the CDR3 reads CASSQDIRGLDSNQPQHF. The CDR3 bases are TGCGCCAGCAGCCAAGATATCAGGGGCCTCGATAGCAATCAGCCCCAGCATTTT.

V is TRBV13 and J is TRBJ1-1, with TRBD1 matching over 10 bases. CDR1 and CDR2 (germline): PRHDT, FYEKMQ (reference sequence). Trimming cost V 5 bases and J 3 bases; bases outside gene matches: 3. The CDR3 has 14 amino acids. The CDR3 DNA sequence: TGTGCCAGCAGCCCAGGACAGGGGGACACTGAAGCTTTCTTT. Its translation is CASSPGQGDTEAFF.

This clone came up once. This rearrangement joins TRBV11-2 to TRBJ1-2, with D perhaps TRBD1 (6 bases). The V gene's germline CDR1 is SGHAT and CDR2 FQNNGV. The CDR3 length is 14 residues. V was shortened by 5 bases and J by 8 bases, with 18 bases between the two germline ends. Written as DNA, the CDR3 is TGTGCCAGCAGCCCGAGCGGGACACTAGGAGGCTACACCTTC. This encodes CASSPSGTLGGYTF.

The V call is TRBV29-1, the J call TRBJ1-2; no reliable D call. The ends were cut back, 2 bases at V and 2 bases at J, with 3 bases in the middle. The germline CDR1 and CDR2 sequences are SQVTM and ANQGSEA. The CDR3 consists of 11 residues. CDR3 amino acids: CSVEQNYGYTF. The CDR3 coding sequence is TGCAGCGTTGAACAGAACTATGGCTACACCTTC.

This CDR3 is CASSQASTGAEAFF. The CDR3 DNA reads TGTGCCAGCAGCCAAGCCTCCACAGGGGCTGAAGCTTTCTTT. The chain couples TRBV3-1 (or the pseudogene TRBV3-2) to TRBJ1-1, with TRBD1 matching over 7 bases. V lost 1 base to trimming and J lost 6 bases; unmatched junction nucleotides: 5. The germline V gene has CDR1 LGHDT and CDR2 YNNKEL (reference sequence). CDR3 size: 14 residues.

The chain links TRBV7-9 to TRBJ1-1; tentative D call: TRBD1 (5 bases). The CDR3 is 17 residues long. Germline CDR1 and CDR2: SEHNR and FQNEAQ (reference sequence). V was cut by 0 bases and J by 4 bases, with 18 bases left in between. Here the CDR3 DNA reads TGTGCCAGCAGCTTAGCCGGACACGGGCCGCGGATCACTGAAGCTTTCTTT. Its protein product is CASSLAGHGPRITEAFF.

This clone was seen a handful of times. This chain connects TRBV6-9 to TRBJ1-1; the D gene is possibly TRBD1 (5 bases). The V and J ends lost 4 bases and 4 bases respectively, with 16 bases between them. Germline V gives CDR1 MNHGY, CDR2 SVAAGI. This CDR3 region has 15 residues. CDR3 in DNA: TGTGCCAGCAGTTCCCTCCCCAGGGATCCCACTGAAGCTTTCTTT. Translated: CASSSLPRDPTEAFF.

This sequence joins TRBV3-1 (or the pseudogene TRBV3-2) and TRBJ2-3, with 9 positions matching TRBD2. From germline, CDR1 is LGHDT and CDR2 YNNKEL (reference sequence). The V gene end was trimmed by 4 bases and the J gene end by 6 bases; junction bases not matched to a gene: 11. The CDR3 extends over 16 amino acids. This chain's CDR3 is CASSRVTSGGEDTQYF. The DNA for the CDR3 is TGTGCCAGCAGCCGAGTGACTAGCGGCGGGGAGGATACGCAGTATTTT.

The chain combines TRBV7-8 with TRBJ1-1, with D uncertain. Germline CDR1 SGHVS, CDR2 FQNEAQ. Trimming stripped 5 bases from V and 13 bases from J, with 17 bases between. This CDR3 region has 12 residues. The CDR3 nucleotides are TGTGCCAGCAGCCCACTCTCCCTTCTAGGTTTCTTT. Protein sequence: CASSPLSLLGFF.

This chain joins TRBV5-1 and TRBJ1-1, with TRBD1 identical over 8 bases. Trimming cost V 1 base and J 0 bases; bases outside gene matches: 14. This CDR3 region has 19 residues. Germline V lookup: CDR1 SGHRS, CDR2 YFSETQ. CDR3 DNA: TGCGCCAGCAGCTTGATGGGGAGAGGACAGGGTAGGATGAACACTGAAGCTTTCTTT. Protein product: CASSLMGRGQGRMNTEAFF.

The chain uses TRBV16 and TRBJ2-5; possibly TRBD1 for D (5 bases). This CDR3 comprises 14 residues. V was clipped by 3 bases and J by 5 bases, with 13 bases between them. Germline assignment: CDR1 KGHSY and CDR2 FQNENV. The CDR3 sequence is CASSHSGSEETQYF. In DNA, the CDR3 is TGTGCCAGCAGCCATTCAGGGTCCGAGGAGACCCAGTACTTC.

V usage is TRBV18 and J usage is TRBJ1-1; D might be TRBD1 (6 bases). Trimming removed 3 bases at V and 2 bases at J, with 13 bases between. CDR1 is KGHSH and CDR2 is LQKENI in the germline V gene. This CDR3 region has 15 residues. CDR3 DNA: TGTGCCAGCTCACCCTTAACAGGGCCCAACACTGAAGCTTTCTTT. Translating it yields CASSPLTGPNTEAFF.

The chain is built from TRBV3-1 (or the pseudogene TRBV3-2) and TRBJ2-5; D is possibly TRBD1 (6 bases). V was shortened by 3 bases and J by 3 bases, with 17 bases between the two germline ends. The CDR3 contains 16 residues. Germline values: CDR1 LGHDT, CDR2 YNNKEL (reference sequence). The CDR3 nucleotides are TGTGCCAGCAGCCACTTGGACAGATCCGGTGAAGAGACCCAGTACTTC. This codes for CASSHLDRSGEETQYF.

V gene TRBV24-1 combines with J gene TRBJ2-3; tentatively, D is TRBD1 (5 bases). Germline V gives CDR1 KGHDR, CDR2 SFDVKD. V lost 4 bases, J lost 0 bases, and 10 bases lay in between. This CDR3 contains 15 residues. The CDR3 protein is CATSEGGASTDTQYF. CDR3 DNA: TGTGCCACCAGTGAGGGTGGGGCGAGCACAGATACGCAGTATTTT.

V gene TRBV27 combines with J gene TRBJ1-1, with TRBD1 matching 8 bases. J was trimmed by 5 bases and V by 0 bases; bases with no gene match: 14. This CDR3 contains 18 residues. Looked up from germline, CDR1 is MNHEY and CDR2 is SMNVEV (reference sequence). The chain's CDR3 is CASSLSTTRGQGWTEAFF. Written as DNA, the CDR3 is TGTGCCAGCAGTTTATCTACCACACGAGGACAGGGTTGGACTGAAGCTTTCTTT.

The rearrangement joins TRBV25-1 to TRBJ2-1; D possibly corresponds to TRBD1 (6 bases). V was cut by 1 base and J by 1 base, with 11 bases left in between. The CDR3 is made up of 16 amino acids. Germline V gives CDR1 MGHDK, CDR2 SYGVNS. In DNA form, the CDR3 reads TGTGCCAGCAGTGAATCGGGCAGGGGTTCCTACAATGAGCAGTTCTTC. Protein: CASSESGRGSYNEQFF.

The V call is TRBV19, the J call TRBJ2-6, with D possibly being TRBD1 (6 bases). Germline V gene sequence: CDR1 LNHDA, CDR2 SQIVND (reference sequence). Deletions cut 10 bases from V and 0 bases from J, with 19 bases between. The CDR3 has 17 residues. The CDR3 is CATTQQGPPSGANVLTF. The CDR3, as DNA: TGTGCCACCACCCAACAGGGCCCACCCTCTGGGGCCAACGTCCTGACTTTC.